This entry lists 14 T cell receptor beta chains sequenced from one sample in a study of cytomegalovirus exposure and HLA in healthy donors (dated by TCRdb to about 2017). The library was built by means of the immunoSEQ multiplex PCR assay. TCRdb took over this immuneACCESS table, retaining in-frame rearrangements with V and J assigned. Such tables are incomplete; in checked studies, under half of the missing clones stem from an unresolved V gene, and the remainder is unexplained. Recorded for this sample are 150,000 or so clones; 85% to 90% of them occurred a single time. About 3.5% of the sample lies in the top ten. The source material was PBMCs. The source is a woman aged 18-29 years in good health and CMV-seropositive.

The chain recombines TRBV10-2 with TRBJ2-7, with 8 positions matching TRBD2. V dropped 11 bases and J dropped 2; count of bases not matched to a gene: 11. The CDR3 sequence is 14 residues long. The germline V gene encodes CDR1 WSHSY and CDR2 SAAADI. The CDR3 reads CASARGAEPYEQYF. The DNA for the CDR3 is TGCGCCTCCGCGCGGGGGGCCGAGCCCTACGAGCAGTACTTC.

V is TRBV5-4 and J is TRBJ2-1, with 9 bases matching TRBD1. Germline-derived CDR1 and CDR2 are SGHNT and YYREEE (reference sequence). This CDR3 has 16 residues. V lost 2 bases, J lost 3 bases, and 6 bases stayed unmatched. The CDR3 bases are TGTGCCAGCAGCTTACGACAGGGGGGACTCTACAATGAGCAGTTCTTC. Protein: CASSLRQGGLYNEQFF.

This CDR3 reads CASSRGISTGETQYF. DNA for the CDR3: TGTGCCAGCAGTAGGGGAATCTCCACCGGAGAGACCCAGTACTTC. The genes are TRBV9 and TRBJ2-5; maybe TRBD1 (5 bases). The CDR3 extends over 15 amino acids. The germline CDR1 and CDR2 sequences are SGDLS and YYNGEE. V lost 5 bases to trimming and J lost 4 bases, with 18 bases between them.

This chain joins TRBV5-5 and TRBJ2-1; 12 bases map to TRBD2. V shed 4 bases, J shed 8 bases, and the junction held 7 bases outside the gene matches. The CDR3 is made up of 15 amino acids. Germline V gives CDR1 SGHKS, CDR2 YYEKEE (reference sequence). CDR3 residues: CASSTGLAGYDEQFF. In nucleotides, the CDR3 is TGTGCCAGCAGCACTGGACTAGCGGGATACGATGAGCAGTTCTTC.

The V and J genes are TRBV9 and TRBJ2-1; the match to TRBD2 covers 13 bases. The ends lost 4 bases at V and 6 bases at J; junction bases unmatched: 4. The length of the CDR3 is 15 residues. From germline, CDR1 is SGDLS and CDR2 YYNGEE. For the CDR3, the DNA is TGTGCCAGCAGCCCCCGGACTAGCGGGAGCAATGAGCAGTTCTTC. It is translated as CASSPRTSGSNEQFF.

The V gene is TRBV9, the J gene TRBJ2-3; TRBD2 matches at 10 bases. J lost 3 bases, V lost 0 bases, and 4 bases had no gene match. Germline V CDR1 and CDR2: SGDLS, YYNGEE. The CDR3 is made up of 16 amino acids. CDR3 nucleotide sequence: TGTGCCAGCAGCGTAGGGGCTAGCGGGAGAACAGATACGCAGTATTTT. This codes for CASSVGASGRTDTQYF. Filled out from reference TRBV9 and TRBJ2-3, the complete variable domain reads DSGVTQTPKHLITATGQRVTLRCSPRSGDLSVYWYQQSLDQGLQFLIQYYNGEERAKGNILERFSAQQFPDLHSELNLSSLELGDSALYFCASSVGASGRTDTQYFGPGTRLTVL.

The chain employs TRBV6-6 and TRBJ1-1; no clear D. This CDR3 has 15 residues. From germline, CDR1 is MNHNY and CDR2 SVGAGI (reference sequence). V dropped 2 bases and J dropped 6 bases, with 16 bases sitting between them. CDR3 DNA sequence: TGTGCCAGCAGTTACACGACGGAGTCTAAATCTGAAGCTTTCTTT. Amino acids: CASSYTTESKSEAFF.

The chain employs TRBV6-5 and TRBJ2-7; no clear D. The length of the CDR3 is 16 residues. Germline CDR1 MNHEY, CDR2 SVGAGI. V lost 0 bases and J 0 bases, leaving 12 bases between the germline ends. DNA for the CDR3: TGTGCCAGCAGTTACTCGAGAGTAGCCAACTCCTACGAGCAGTACTTC. It specifies CASSYSRVANSYEQYF.

There are a few counts of this clone. The CDR3 nucleotides are TGTGCCAGCAGTGAAGTACAGGGGTTCGAGCAGTACTTC. It translates to CASSEVQGFEQYF. The chain has TRBV2 and TRBJ2-7, with TRBD1 matching 7 bases. Germline V lookup: CDR1 SNHLY, CDR2 FYNNEI. J was trimmed by 6 bases and V by 1 base; bases with no gene match: 3. This CDR3 comprises 13 residues.

In its sample, this clone was seen once. J is TRBJ2-7 and V is TRBV4-2; no reliable D call. This CDR3 has 16 amino acids. V lost 3 bases and J lost 0, with 15 bases in between. Germline lookup yields CDR1 LGHNA and CDR2 YNFKEQ. The CDR3 protein is CASSQTAVAFSYEQYF. Here the CDR3 DNA reads TGTGCCAGCAGCCAGACGGCGGTGGCTTTCTCCTACGAGCAGTACTTC.

The chain carries TRBV27 and TRBJ2-7; 12 bases are a match to TRBD2. CDR3 size: 16 residues. The V and J ends lost 3 bases and 6 bases, in that order; junction bases with no gene match: 9. Germline V gene data show CDR1 as MNHEY and CDR2 as SMNVEV (reference sequence). The CDR3 DNA reads as TGTGCCAGCAGTTTCCGGAGGACTAGCGGGAAGCTCGAGCAGTACTTC. Residues: CASSFRRTSGKLEQYF.

V is TRBV19 and J is TRBJ2-1; TRBD2 aligns across 7 bases. Germline-derived CDR1 and CDR2 are LNHDA and SQIVND (reference sequence). The junction had 8 bases not matched to a gene; V was cut back by 3 bases and J by 6 bases. The CDR3 totals 15 residues. The CDR3 here is CASSMAGVGPNEQFF. CDR3 DNA: TGTGCCAGTAGTATGGCGGGAGTCGGGCCCAATGAGCAGTTCTTC.

CDR3 sequence (DNA): TGTGCCAGCAGCTTATCTGCGGGAATGTTCTCAGGGAAGACAGATACGCAGTATTTT. Amino acid sequence: CASSLSAGMFSGKTDTQYF. The V call is TRBV7-6, the J call TRBJ2-3, with a weak D call TRBD2 (6 bases). V dropped 2 bases and J dropped 3 bases, with 24 bases sitting between them. Germline loops: CDR1 SGHVS, CDR2 FNYEAQ. The length of the CDR3 is 19 residues.

This chain uses TRBV27 with TRBJ2-1; TRBD2 agrees at 13 bases. This CDR3 spans 18 amino acids. V trimming: 3 bases; J trimming: 2 bases; junction bases outside the gene matches: 7. The germline V gene encodes CDR1 MNHEY and CDR2 SMNVEV (reference sequence). In DNA form, the CDR3 reads TGTGCCAGCAGTTTCGGGACTAGCGGGATGGGGACCTACAATGAGCAGTTCTTC. Its protein product is CASSFGTSGMGTYNEQFF.